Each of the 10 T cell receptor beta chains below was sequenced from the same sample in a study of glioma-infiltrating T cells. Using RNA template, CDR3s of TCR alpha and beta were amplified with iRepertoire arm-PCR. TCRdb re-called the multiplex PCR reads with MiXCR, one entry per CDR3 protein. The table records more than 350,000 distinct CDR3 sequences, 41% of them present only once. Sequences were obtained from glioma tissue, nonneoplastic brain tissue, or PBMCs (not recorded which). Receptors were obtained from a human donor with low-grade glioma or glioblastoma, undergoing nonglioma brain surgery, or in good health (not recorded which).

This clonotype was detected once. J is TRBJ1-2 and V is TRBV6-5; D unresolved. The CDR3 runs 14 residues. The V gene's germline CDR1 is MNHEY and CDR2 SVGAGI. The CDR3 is CVSSYTRRNYGYTF. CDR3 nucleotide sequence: TGTGTTAGCAGTTACACCAGACGGAACTATGGCTACACCTTC.

CDR3 nucleotide sequence: TGTGCCAGCAGGACCGGTATTAGGGCCCAGCATTTT. This encodes CASRTGIRAQHF. This chain connects TRBV28 to TRBJ1-5; D remains ambiguous. Germline lookup yields CDR1 MDHEN and CDR2 SYDVKM. The CDR3 has 12 amino acids. V was cut by 6 bases and J by 11 bases, with 14 bases left in between.

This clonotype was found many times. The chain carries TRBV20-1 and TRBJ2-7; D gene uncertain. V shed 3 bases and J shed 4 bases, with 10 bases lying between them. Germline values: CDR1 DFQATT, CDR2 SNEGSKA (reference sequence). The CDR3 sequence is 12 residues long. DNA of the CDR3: TGCAGTGCTAGCCCCGACATGTACGAGCAGTACTTC. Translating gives CSASPDMYEQYF.

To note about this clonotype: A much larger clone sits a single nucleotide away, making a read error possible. CDR3: CASLRRGGTASQPRHF. CDR3 coding DNA: TGTGCCAGCCTCAGGCGTGGAGGGACTGCGTCTCAGCCCCGGCATTTT. The rearrangement uses TRBV27 and TRBJ1-5; D may be TRBD1 (5 bases). The CDR3 is 16 residues long. CDR1 is MNHEY, CDR2 SMNVEV, per germline (reference sequence).

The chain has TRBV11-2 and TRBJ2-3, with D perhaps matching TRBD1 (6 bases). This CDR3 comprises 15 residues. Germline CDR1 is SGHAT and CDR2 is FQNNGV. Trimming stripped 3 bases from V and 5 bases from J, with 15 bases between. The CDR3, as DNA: TGTGCCAGCAGCTTCAGGGGAAGGGGCGGAGATACGCAGTATTTT. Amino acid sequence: CASSFRGRGGDTQYF.

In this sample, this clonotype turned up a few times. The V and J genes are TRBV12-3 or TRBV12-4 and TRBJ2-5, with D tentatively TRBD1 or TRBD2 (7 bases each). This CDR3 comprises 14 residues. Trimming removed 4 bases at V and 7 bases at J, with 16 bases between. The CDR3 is CASSSFGEGATQYF. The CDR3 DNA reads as TGTGCCAGCAGTTCCTTTGGGGAGGGGGCGACCCAGTACTTC.

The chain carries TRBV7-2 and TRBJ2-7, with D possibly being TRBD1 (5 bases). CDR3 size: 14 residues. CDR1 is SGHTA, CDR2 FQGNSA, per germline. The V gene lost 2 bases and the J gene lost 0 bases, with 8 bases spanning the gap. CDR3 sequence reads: CASSLTQASYEQYF. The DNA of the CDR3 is TGTGCCAGCAGCTTAACACAGGCCTCCTACGAGCAGTACTTC.

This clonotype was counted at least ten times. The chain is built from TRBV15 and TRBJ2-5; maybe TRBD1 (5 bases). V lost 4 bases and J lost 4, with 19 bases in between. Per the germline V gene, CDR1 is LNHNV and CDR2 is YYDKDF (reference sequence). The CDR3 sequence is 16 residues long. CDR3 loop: CATSIRATGWIETQYF. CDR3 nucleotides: TGTGCCACCAGCATACGAGCCACAGGATGGATAGAGACCCAGTACTTC.

CDR3: CASSVDGGGNTIYF. The CDR3 nucleotides are TGTGCCAGCAGCGTCGACGGTGGCGGAAACACCATATATTTT. This sequence joins TRBV27 and TRBJ1-3; D is undetermined. The CDR3 length is 14 residues. Germline loops: CDR1 MNHEY, CDR2 SMNVEV (reference sequence). Trimming pared 6 bases from V and 4 bases from J, leaving 13 bases between.

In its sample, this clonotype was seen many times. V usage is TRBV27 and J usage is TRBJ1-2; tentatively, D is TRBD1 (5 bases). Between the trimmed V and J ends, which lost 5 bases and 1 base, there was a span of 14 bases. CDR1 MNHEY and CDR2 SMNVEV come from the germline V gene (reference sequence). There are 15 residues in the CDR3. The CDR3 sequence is CASSPTGTRNYGYTF. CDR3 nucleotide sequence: TGTGCCAGCAGTCCAACGGGGACTCGTAACTATGGCTACACCTTC.